These 11 T cell receptor beta chains were all obtained from the same sample, sequenced in a study of technical replicates of blood from a handful of donors. Libraries were prepared by immunoSEQ multiplex PCR; TCRdb keeps only in-frame clonotypes and omits some of them. The sample yields 85,000 to 90,000 clones, 85% to 95% seen once. The specimen sequenced was T cells isolated from PBMCs. The origin of the receptors is a human donor in good health.

This rearrangement joins TRBV6-1 to TRBJ2-2, with TRBD2 as a possible D gene (6 bases). CDR3 length: 13 residues. V was trimmed by 9 bases and J by 1 base, leaving 9 bases between them. Germline CDR1 reads MNHNS; CDR2 reads SASEGT. CDR3 nucleotides: TGTGCCAGTGTGGAGGGGAACACCGGGGAGCTGTTTTTT. It codes for CASVEGNTGELFF.

The rearrangement links TRBV4-1 to TRBJ2-1, with 8 bases identical to TRBD2. J lost 6 bases, V lost 3 bases, and 7 bases had no gene match. The germline V gene has CDR1 MGHRA and CDR2 YSYEKL. The CDR3 contains 15 residues. The DNA for the CDR3 is TGCGCCAGCAGCCACGGGGGGGGCGGTGGCAATGAGCAGTTCTTC. Encoded protein: CASSHGGGGGNEQFF.

The chain links TRBV10-1 to TRBJ2-5, with 7 positions matching TRBD1. J was trimmed by 1 base and V by 2 bases; bases with no gene match: 4. The CDR3 totals 15 residues. Germline CDR1 reads WNHNN; CDR2 reads SYGVQD (reference sequence). CDR3: CASSEGDRAQETQYF. CDR3 DNA sequence: TGCGCCAGCAGTGAGGGAGACAGGGCCCAAGAGACCCAGTACTTC.

V gene TRBV13 combines with J gene TRBJ2-3; D may be TRBD2 (8 bases). This CDR3 contains 16 residues. V lost 5 bases and J 6 bases, leaving 21 bases between the germline ends. Germline V gene data show CDR1 as PRHDT and CDR2 as FYEKMQ (reference sequence). The CDR3 here is CASSPGERGTVDTQYF. The CDR3 bases are TGTGCCAGCAGCCCCGGGGAGCGGGGGACAGTGGATACGCAGTATTTT.

The chain carries TRBV6-5 and TRBJ2-1, with TRBD2 identical over 11 bases. CDR1 MNHEY and CDR2 SVGAGI come from the germline V gene. This CDR3 is built from 16 residues. Germline trimming cut 0 bases from V and 2 bases from J; bases unmatched to any gene: 0. CDR3 bases: TGTGCCAGCAGTTACTCTAGCGGGGGGGCCTACAATGAGCAGTTCTTC. Its translation: CASSYSSGGAYNEQFF.

This chain links TRBV21-1 with TRBJ2-6; TRBD2, the D gene given by the table, was not confirmed from the DNA. TRBV21-1 is a pseudogene. The CDR3 runs to 20 residues. CDR3 coding DNA: TGTGCCAGCAGCAAAGTCGGCCGTTGTGCCCTGAGGGCTGGGGCCAACGTCCTGACTTTC. This sequence encodes CASSKVGRCALRAGANVLTF.

This chain uses TRBV5-1 with TRBJ2-7; 10 nucleotides agree with TRBD1. This CDR3 is 14 amino acids long. CDR1 SGHRS and CDR2 YFSETQ come from the germline V gene. J gave up 6 bases and V 4 bases, and 7 bases lay outside the gene matches. The CDR3 bases are TGCGCCAGCAGCCCCGGGACAGGGGTGGGCGAGCAGTACTTC. Amino acids: CASSPGTGVGEQYF.

The chain links TRBV28 to TRBJ2-5; 9 nucleotides agree with TRBD1. Looked up from germline, CDR1 is MDHEN and CDR2 is SYDVKM. The J segment lost 5 bases and the V segment lost 3 bases, leaving 7 bases of the junction unmatched. There are 15 residues in the CDR3. CDR3 protein: CASSFTGTGSETQYF. CDR3 DNA sequence: TGTGCCAGCAGTTTTACCGGGACAGGGAGCGAGACCCAGTACTTC.

The chain is built from TRBV2 and TRBJ2-3; D is perhaps TRBD1 (6 bases). The CDR3 runs 12 residues. V was cut by 6 bases and J by 6 bases, with 10 bases left in between. CDR1 SNHLY and CDR2 FYNNEI come from the germline V gene. CDR3 amino acids: CASRNRADTQYF. CDR3 in DNA: TGTGCCAGCAGGAACAGGGCTGATACGCAGTATTTT.

This chain connects TRBV18 to TRBJ2-7; TRBD1 matches 8 bases. CDR1 is KGHSH and CDR2 is LQKENI in the germline V gene. This CDR3 has 13 amino acids. J gave up 4 bases and V 2 bases, and 1 base lay outside the gene matches. CDR3 residues: CASSPGTGYEQYF. The CDR3 DNA follows: TGTGCCAGCTCACCAGGGACAGGTTACGAGCAGTACTTC. The variable domain in full, completed from reference TRBV18 and TRBJ2-7, reads NAGVMQNPRHLVRRRGQEARLRCSPMKGHSHVYWYRQLPEEGLKFMVYLQKENIIDESGMPKERFSAEFPKEGPSILRIQQVVRGDSAAYFCASSPGTGYEQYFGPGTRLTVT.

The chain employs TRBV19 and TRBJ1-4; the D is unclear. Trimming stripped 5 bases from V and 0 bases from J, with 19 bases between. Per germline, CDR1 LNHDA and CDR2 SQIVND (reference sequence). This CDR3 contains 18 residues. The CDR3 DNA reads TGTGCCAGTAGTTTCGCCCCCGAGACAAGTGCAACTAATGAAAAACTGTTTTTT. Its protein is CASSFAPETSATNEKLFF.